Below, 21 T cell receptor beta chains from the same sample are listed, as sequenced in a study of blood T cell repertoires in COVID-19. Data came from immunoSEQ multiplex PCR; TCRdb stores just in-frame clones and leaves some out. The sample has around 300,000 clones, over 75% seen once. The source material was peripheral blood. The receptors derive from a human donor in a cohort sampled during active COVID-19.

The chain couples TRBV11-2 to TRBJ2-5; D perhaps matches TRBD2 (5 bases). This CDR3 spans 13 amino acids. CDR1 SGHAT and CDR2 FQNNGV come from the germline V gene. V gave up 1 base and J gave up 5 bases, with 8 bases separating them. CDR3 DNA: TGTGCCAGCAGCTTAGGGCTAGCCGAGACCCAGTACTTC. Its protein product is CASSLGLAETQYF. Supplemented by reference TRBV11-2 and TRBJ2-5, the full variable domain reads EAGVAQSPRYKIIEKRQSVAFWCNPISGHATLYWYQQILGQGPKLLIQFQNNGVVDDSQLPKDRFSAERLKGVDSTLKIQPAKLEDSAVYLCASSLGLAETQYFGPGTRLLVL.

CDR3 residues: CASREDRIYNTEAFF. The CDR3 bases are TGTGCCAGCAGGGAGGACAGGATTTACAACACTGAAGCTTTCTTT. The chain links TRBV6-5 to TRBJ1-1; 7 bases map to TRBD1. Germline CDR1 and CDR2: MNHEY and SVGAGI. This CDR3 is 15 amino acids long. V gave up 6 bases and J gave up 2 bases; unmatched junction bases: 9.

The chain couples TRBV7-9 to TRBJ1-2, with 7 bases identical to TRBD1. The J segment lost 2 bases and the V segment lost 5 bases, leaving 5 bases of the junction unmatched. The CDR3 consists of 14 residues. From germline, CDR1 is SEHNR and CDR2 FQNEAQ (reference sequence). CDR3 amino acids: CASSAGTANYGYTF. CDR3 in DNA: TGTGCCAGCAGCGCCGGGACAGCGAACTATGGCTACACCTTC.

This rearrangement joins TRBV11-2 to TRBJ2-7, with 9 bases identical to TRBD2. Losses at the gene ends were 1 base for V and 4 bases for J; bases not matched to a gene: 2. The CDR3 has 14 amino acids. CDR1 and CDR2 (germline): SGHAT, FQNNGV. The CDR3 spells CASSLAAGGYEQYF. Here the CDR3 DNA reads TGTGCCAGCAGCTTAGCGGCGGGAGGGTACGAGCAGTACTTC.

The V gene is TRBV3-1 (or the pseudogene TRBV3-2), the J gene TRBJ2-7; D is perhaps TRBD2 (6 bases). CDR1 is LGHDT, CDR2 YNNKEL, per germline (reference sequence). The CDR3 length is 16 residues. V shed 0 bases and J shed 7 bases, with 19 bases lying between them. DNA of the CDR3: TGTGCCAGCAGCCAAGATCTCGGGGGTCCTTCGGGGGAGCAGTACTTC. Translating it yields CASSQDLGGPSGEQYF.

The chain recombines TRBV9 with TRBJ2-2, with D possibly being TRBD1 (6 bases). Deletions cut 1 base from V and 5 bases from J, with 18 bases between. Looked up from germline, CDR1 is SGDLS and CDR2 is YYNGEE. This CDR3 region has 17 residues. DNA of the CDR3: TGTGCCAGCAGCGTAATTCAGTGGGGGCGATGGACCGGGGAGCTGTTTTTT. Amino acid sequence: CASSVIQWGRWTGELFF.

V is TRBV6-2 or TRBV6-3 and J is TRBJ2-3; 11 bases agree with TRBD2. The CDR3 loop spans 19 amino acids. Per the germline V gene, CDR1 is MNHEY and CDR2 is SVGEGT. V was pared by 0 bases and J by 0 bases, with 8 bases of the junction left unmatched. The CDR3: CASSYSPGTSGGSTDTQYF. CDR3 nucleotide sequence: TGTGCCAGCAGTTACTCACCCGGGACTAGCGGAGGCAGCACAGATACGCAGTATTTT.

The J gene is TRBJ2-2, the V gene TRBV2, with 10 nucleotides matching TRBD2. V trimming: 5 bases; J trimming: 4 bases; junction bases outside the gene matches: 1. Germline CDR1 and CDR2: SNHLY and FYNNEI. The CDR3 covers 14 residues. DNA for the CDR3: TGTGCCAGCAGTTTAGCGGGGGGCACCGGGGAGCTGTTTTTT. Translation gives CASSLAGGTGELFF.

The V gene is TRBV2, the J gene TRBJ1-2; D unresolved. The CDR3 runs to 15 residues. The V gene's germline CDR1 is SNHLY and CDR2 FYNNEI. V gave up 0 bases and J gave up 4 bases, with 12 bases separating them. CDR3 coding DNA: TGTGCCAGCAGTGAAGCGGACCGGGGAGGCTATGGCTACACCTTC. Amino acid sequence: CASSEADRGGYGYTF.

In its sample, this clone was seen a few times. V and J are TRBV30 and TRBJ1-1; D remains unclear. V gave up 0 bases and J gave up 6 bases, with 14 bases separating them. Germline lookup yields CDR1 GTSNPN and CDR2 SVGIG (reference sequence). The CDR3 is 14 residues long. The CDR3 loop is CAWSVSGKKAEAFF. CDR3 in DNA: TGTGCCTGGAGTGTATCTGGCAAGAAAGCTGAAGCTTTCTTT.

In DNA form, the CDR3 reads TGCAGCGTTGAAAGGTCTAGCGGTCAAGAGACCCAGTACTTC. Translated: CSVERSSGQETQYF. The chain recombines TRBV29-1 with TRBJ2-5; 7 bases are a match to TRBD2. V shed 2 bases, J shed 2 bases, and the junction held 5 bases outside the gene matches. The CDR3 runs 14 residues. The germline V gene encodes CDR1 SQVTM and CDR2 ANQGSEA. The full variable domain, rest sourced from reference TRBV29-1 and TRBJ2-5, is SAVISQKPSRDICQRGTSLTIQCQVDSQVTMMFWYRQQPGQSLTLIATANQGSEATYESGFVIDKFPISRPNLTFSTLTVSNMSPEDSSIYLCSVERSSGQETQYFGPGTRLLVL.

On this clone itself: Different DNA sequences within this sample yield the same CDR3. The genes are TRBV5-4 and TRBJ2-3, with a tentative D call TRBD2 (6 bases). The CDR3 runs to 14 residues. The V gene's germline CDR1 is SGHNT and CDR2 YYREEE (reference sequence). The V end lost 4 bases, the J end lost 0 bases, and 9 bases lay between the germline ends. In DNA form, the CDR3 reads TGTGCCAGCAGCCCGGGGACTAGCACAGATACGCAGTATTTT. Amino acids: CASSPGTSTDTQYF. Full variable domain (rest looked up from reference TRBV5-4 and TRBJ2-3): ETGVTQSPTHLIKTRGQQVTLRCSSQSGHNTVSWYQQALGQGPQFIFQYYREEENGRGNFPPRFSGLQFPNYSSELNVNALELDDSALYLCASSPGTSTDTQYFGPGTRLTVL.

The CDR3 coding sequence is TGTGCCAGCAGCTTGGGGCAGGGCCACACCGGGGAGCTGTTTTTT. It codes for CASSLGQGHTGELFF. The genes are TRBV5-4 and TRBJ2-2, with D possibly being TRBD1 (5 bases). CDR1 and CDR2 (germline): SGHNT, YYREEE (reference sequence). Deletions cut 0 bases from V and 3 bases from J, with 9 bases between. The CDR3 sequence is 15 residues long.

This chain connects TRBV3-1 (or the pseudogene TRBV3-2) to TRBJ2-6; TRBD2 is a possible D gene (6 bases). The ends were cut back, 2 bases at V and 4 bases at J, with 24 bases in the middle. Germline lookup yields CDR1 LGHDT and CDR2 YNNKEL (reference sequence). This CDR3 spans 20 amino acids. CDR3 loop: CASSQFRRGASIRGANVLTF. The CDR3 bases are TGTGCCAGCAGCCAATTTCGGCGCGGGGCTTCGATTCGCGGGGCCAACGTCCTGACTTTC.

J is TRBJ2-2 and V is TRBV5-1, with D perhaps TRBD2 (6 bases). Germline-derived CDR1 and CDR2 are SGHRS and YFSETQ. Deletions cut 4 bases from V and 1 base from J, with 11 bases between. This CDR3 spans 15 amino acids. DNA of the CDR3: TGCGCCAGCAGCCCCGGGACTCAGAACACCGGGGAGCTGTTTTTT. Translating it yields CASSPGTQNTGELFF.

The rearrangement uses TRBV12-3 or TRBV12-4 and TRBJ2-2, with D possibly being TRBD2 (5 bases). The CDR3 runs to 12 residues. V lost 6 bases and J lost 8, with 10 bases in between. The CDR3 region is CASRRPGGELFF. The CDR3 bases are TGTGCCAGCAGGAGACCGGGGGGGGAGCTGTTTTTT.

This rearrangement joins TRBV6-1 to TRBJ2-5; weak D call: TRBD2 (6 bases). V was shortened by 2 bases and J by 5 bases, with 9 bases between the two germline ends. The CDR3 is 13 residues long. CDR1 and CDR2 from the germline V gene are MNHNS and SASEGT. The CDR3 sequence: CASSEQRGETQYF. In DNA form, the CDR3 reads TGTGCCAGCAGTGAACAACGGGGGGAGACCCAGTACTTC.

The chain couples TRBV28 to TRBJ2-1, with D tentatively TRBD2 (5 bases). V dropped 5 bases and J dropped 0 bases, with 14 bases sitting between them. The CDR3 length is 16 residues. Looked up from germline, CDR1 is MDHEN and CDR2 is SYDVKM. The CDR3 protein is CASSIWRAGSYNEQFF. The CDR3 coding sequence is TGTGCCAGCAGTATCTGGCGGGCAGGCTCCTACAATGAGCAGTTCTTC. The variable domain in full, completed from reference TRBV28 and TRBJ2-1, reads DVKVTQSSRYLVKRTGEKVFLECVQDMDHENMFWYRQDPGLGLRLIYFSYDVKMKEKGDIPEGYSVSREKKERFSLILESASTNQTSMYLCASSIWRAGSYNEQFFGPGTRLTVL.

The table lists this clone with a count of one. V gene TRBV3-1 (or the pseudogene TRBV3-2) combines with J gene TRBJ2-7; D perhaps matches TRBD1 (5 bases). CDR1 is LGHDT, CDR2 YNNKEL, per germline (reference sequence). The CDR3 is 16 residues long. Trimming took off 3 bases at V and 7 bases at J, with 22 bases between the two ends. Here the CDR3 DNA reads TGTGCCAGCAGCCACCCATCACAGGTACCACTGGGGGAGCAGTACTTC. This gives the protein CASSHPSQVPLGEQYF.

DNA for the CDR3: TGTGCCAGCGGGGCGGGAGTAGGTTGGACAGATACGCAGTATTTT. It encodes CASGAGVGWTDTQYF. V usage is TRBV27 and J usage is TRBJ2-3, with TRBD2 matching 7 bases. Germline V gene data show CDR1 as MNHEY and CDR2 as SMNVEV (reference sequence). CDR3 size: 15 residues. Trimming cost V 8 bases and J 3 bases; bases outside gene matches: 11.

The chain carries TRBV9 and TRBJ1-2; 7 positions agree with TRBD1. In germline, CDR1 is SGDLS, CDR2 YYNGEE. The CDR3 is made up of 16 amino acids. V was clipped by 4 bases and J by 2 bases; unmatched bases: 11. The CDR3 DNA sequence: TGTGCCAGCAGCTCCCCCGGGACAGAAAAGAACTATGGCTACACCTTC. Translated: CASSSPGTEKNYGYTF.